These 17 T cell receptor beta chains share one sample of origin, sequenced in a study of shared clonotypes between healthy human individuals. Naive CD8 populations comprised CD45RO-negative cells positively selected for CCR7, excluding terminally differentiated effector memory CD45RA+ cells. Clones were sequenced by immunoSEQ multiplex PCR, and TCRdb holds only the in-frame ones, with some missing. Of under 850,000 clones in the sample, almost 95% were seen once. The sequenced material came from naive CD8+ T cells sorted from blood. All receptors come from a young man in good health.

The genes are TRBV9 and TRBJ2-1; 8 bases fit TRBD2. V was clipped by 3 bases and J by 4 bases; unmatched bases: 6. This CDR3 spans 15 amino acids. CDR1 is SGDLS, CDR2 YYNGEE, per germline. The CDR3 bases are TGTGCCAGCAGCGCCCGGGAGGGGATATACAATGAGCAGTTCTTC. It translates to CASSAREGIYNEQFF.

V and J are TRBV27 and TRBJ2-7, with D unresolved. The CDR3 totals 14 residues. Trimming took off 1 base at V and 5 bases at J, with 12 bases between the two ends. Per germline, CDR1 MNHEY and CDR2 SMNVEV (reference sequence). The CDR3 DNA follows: TGTGCCAGCAGTTTATTAGGTGATCGGGACGAGCAGTACTTC. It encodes CASSLLGDRDEQYF.

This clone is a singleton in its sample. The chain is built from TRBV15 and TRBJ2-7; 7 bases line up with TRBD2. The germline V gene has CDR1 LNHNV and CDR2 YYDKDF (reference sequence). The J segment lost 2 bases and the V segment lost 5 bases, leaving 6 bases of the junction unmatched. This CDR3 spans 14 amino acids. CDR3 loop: CATSAGTITYEQYF. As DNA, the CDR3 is TGTGCCACCAGCGCCGGGACTATCACCTACGAGCAGTACTTC.

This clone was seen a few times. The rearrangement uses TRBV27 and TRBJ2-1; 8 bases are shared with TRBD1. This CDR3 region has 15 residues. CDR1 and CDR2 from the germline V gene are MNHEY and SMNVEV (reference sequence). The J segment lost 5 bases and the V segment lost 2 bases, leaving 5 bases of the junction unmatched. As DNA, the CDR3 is TGTGCCAGCAGTTTACAGGGACAGGTTGACAATGAGCAGTTCTTC. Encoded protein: CASSLQGQVDNEQFF.

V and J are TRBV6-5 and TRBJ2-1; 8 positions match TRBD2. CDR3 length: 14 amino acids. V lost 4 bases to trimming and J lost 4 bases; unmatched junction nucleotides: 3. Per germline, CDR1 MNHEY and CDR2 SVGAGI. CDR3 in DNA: TGTGCCAGCAGTTTGCGGGAGGCGTACAATGAGCAGTTCTTC. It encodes CASSLREAYNEQFF.

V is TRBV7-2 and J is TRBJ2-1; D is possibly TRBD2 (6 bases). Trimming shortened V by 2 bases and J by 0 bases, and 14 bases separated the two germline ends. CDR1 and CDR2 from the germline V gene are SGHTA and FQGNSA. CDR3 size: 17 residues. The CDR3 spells CASSLLLAPSSYNEQFF. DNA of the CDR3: TGTGCCAGCAGCTTATTACTAGCACCGAGCTCCTACAATGAGCAGTTCTTC. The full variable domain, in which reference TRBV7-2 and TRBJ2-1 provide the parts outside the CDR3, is GAGVSQSPSNKVTEKGKDVELRCDPISGHTALYWYRQSLGQGLEFLIYFQGNSAPDKSGLPSDRFSAERTGGSVSTLTIQRTQQEDSAVYLCASSLLLAPSSYNEQFFGPGTRLTVL.

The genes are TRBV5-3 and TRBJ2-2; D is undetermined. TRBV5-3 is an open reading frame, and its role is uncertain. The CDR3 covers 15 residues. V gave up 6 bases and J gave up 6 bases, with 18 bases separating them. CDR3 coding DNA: TGTGCCAGAAACCCGTATGGGGTAGTGTCCGGGGAGCTGTTTTTT. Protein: CARNPYGVVSGELFF.

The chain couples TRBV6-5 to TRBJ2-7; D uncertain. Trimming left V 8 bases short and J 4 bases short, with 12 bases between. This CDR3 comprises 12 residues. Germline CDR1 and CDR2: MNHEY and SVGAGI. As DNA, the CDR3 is TGTGCCAGCGGGCACCGTCCGTACGAGCAGTACTTC. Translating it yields CASGHRPYEQYF.

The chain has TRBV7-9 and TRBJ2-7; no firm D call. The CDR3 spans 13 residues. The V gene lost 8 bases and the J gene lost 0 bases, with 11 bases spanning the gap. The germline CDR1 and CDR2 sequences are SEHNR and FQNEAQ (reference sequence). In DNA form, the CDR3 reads TGTGCCAGCCTCTCGACACGCTCCTACGAGCAGTACTTC. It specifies CASLSTRSYEQYF.

DNA for the CDR3: TGTGCCAGCAGCTCAGCGGGAGGGGGGACCGGGGAGCTGTTTTTT. Amino acid sequence: CASSSAGGGTGELFF. This chain links TRBV9 with TRBJ2-2; 10 bases map to TRBD2. The CDR3 is made up of 15 amino acids. Germline CDR1 is SGDLS and CDR2 is YYNGEE. V lost 4 bases to trimming and J lost 5 bases; unmatched junction nucleotides: 5.

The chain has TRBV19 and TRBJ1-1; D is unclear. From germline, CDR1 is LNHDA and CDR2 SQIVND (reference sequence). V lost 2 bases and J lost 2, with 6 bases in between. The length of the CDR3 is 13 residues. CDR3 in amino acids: CASSIMDNTEAFF. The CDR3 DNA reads TGTGCCAGTAGTATAATGGATAACACTGAAGCTTTCTTT.

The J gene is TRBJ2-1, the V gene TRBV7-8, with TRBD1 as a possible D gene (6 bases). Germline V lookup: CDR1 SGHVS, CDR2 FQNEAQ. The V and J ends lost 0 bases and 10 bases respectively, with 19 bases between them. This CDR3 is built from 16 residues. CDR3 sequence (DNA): TGTGCCAGCAGCTTAGCGCTAGGGGGAGTGGTGAAAGAGCAGTTCTTC. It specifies CASSLALGGVVKEQFF.

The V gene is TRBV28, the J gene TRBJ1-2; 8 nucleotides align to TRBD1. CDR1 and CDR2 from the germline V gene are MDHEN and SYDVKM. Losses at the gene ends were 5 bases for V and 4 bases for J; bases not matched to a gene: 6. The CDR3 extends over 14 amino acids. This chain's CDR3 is CASSPAGTGYGYTF. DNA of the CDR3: TGTGCCAGCAGTCCCGCCGGGACAGGCTATGGCTACACCTTC.

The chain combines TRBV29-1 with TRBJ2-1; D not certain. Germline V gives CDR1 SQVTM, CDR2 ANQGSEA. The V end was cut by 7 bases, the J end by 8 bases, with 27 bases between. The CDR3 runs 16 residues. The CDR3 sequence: CSGKMVAPHVLDEQFF. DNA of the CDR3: TGCAGCGGGAAGATGGTCGCGCCCCATGTATTAGATGAGCAGTTCTTC.

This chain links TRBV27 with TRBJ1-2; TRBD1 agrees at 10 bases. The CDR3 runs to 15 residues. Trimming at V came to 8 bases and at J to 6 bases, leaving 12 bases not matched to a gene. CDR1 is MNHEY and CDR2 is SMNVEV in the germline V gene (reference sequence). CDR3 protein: CASSGTGVGLNGYTF. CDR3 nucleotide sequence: TGTGCCAGCTCCGGGACAGGGGTGGGGTTAAATGGCTACACCTTC.

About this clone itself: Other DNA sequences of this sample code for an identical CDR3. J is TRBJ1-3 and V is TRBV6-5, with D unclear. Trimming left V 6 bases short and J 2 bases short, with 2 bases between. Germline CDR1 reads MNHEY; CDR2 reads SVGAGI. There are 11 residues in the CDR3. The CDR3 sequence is CASSAGNTIYF. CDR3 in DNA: TGTGCCAGCAGCGCTGGAAACACCATATATTTT.

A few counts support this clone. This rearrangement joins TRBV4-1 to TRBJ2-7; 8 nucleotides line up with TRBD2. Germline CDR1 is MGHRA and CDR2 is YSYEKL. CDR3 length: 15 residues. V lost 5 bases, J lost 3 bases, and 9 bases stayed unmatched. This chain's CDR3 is CASSTHAGGGYEQYF. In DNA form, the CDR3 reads TGCGCCAGCAGCACCCACGCGGGGGGAGGCTACGAGCAGTACTTC.